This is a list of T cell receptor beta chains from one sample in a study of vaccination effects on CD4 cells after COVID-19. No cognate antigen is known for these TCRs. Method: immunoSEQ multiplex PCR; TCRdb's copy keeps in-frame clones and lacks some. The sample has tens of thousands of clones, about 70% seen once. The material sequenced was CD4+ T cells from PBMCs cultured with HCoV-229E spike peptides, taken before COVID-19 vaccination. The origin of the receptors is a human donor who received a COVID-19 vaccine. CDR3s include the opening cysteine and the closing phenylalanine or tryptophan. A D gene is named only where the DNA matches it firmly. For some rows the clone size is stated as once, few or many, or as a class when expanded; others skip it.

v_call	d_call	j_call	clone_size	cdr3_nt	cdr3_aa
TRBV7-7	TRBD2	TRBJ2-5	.	TGTGCCAGCAGCCCAGGCTCGGGGGGAGGGGAGACCCAGTACTTC	CASSPGSGGGETQYF
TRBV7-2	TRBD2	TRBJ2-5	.	TGTGCCAGCAGCGGTAGCGGGGGGGAGACCCAGTACTTC	CASSGSGGETQYF
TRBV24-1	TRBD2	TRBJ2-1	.	TGTGCCACCAGTGATTCGCGGACTAGCGGGGGGTACAATGAGCAGTTCTTC	CATSDSRTSGGYNEQFF
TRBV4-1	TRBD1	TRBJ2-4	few	TGCGCCAGCAGCTCACCATCGGGACAGGGGAGGAACATTCAGTACTTC	CASSSPSGQGRNIQYF
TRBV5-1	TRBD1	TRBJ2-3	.	TGCGCCAGCAGCTTGGACTCGTCAGGGGGCGGGACAGATACGCAGTATTTT	CASSLDSSGGGTDTQYF
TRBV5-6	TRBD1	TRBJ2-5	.	TGTGCCAGCAGCTCCTCCGGGACAGAAGAGACCCAGTACTTC	CASSSSGTEETQYF
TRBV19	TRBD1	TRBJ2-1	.	TGTGCCAGTAGTACCGGGACAGGGGGCTCCAATGAGCAGTTCTTC	CASSTGTGGSNEQFF
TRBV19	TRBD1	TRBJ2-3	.	TGTGCCAGTAGTAACAGGGGGGTGACAGATACGCAGTATTTT	CASSNRGVTDTQYF
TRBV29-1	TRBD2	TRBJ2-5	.	TGCAGCGTTGGAACCGGACTAGTGGAGACCCAGTACTTC	CSVGTGLVETQYF
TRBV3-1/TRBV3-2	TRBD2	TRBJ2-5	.	TGTGCCAGCAGCAACCGGCCCGGGGGGGAAGAGACCCAGTACTTC	CASSNRPGGEETQYF
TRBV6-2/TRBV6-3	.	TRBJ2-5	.	TGTGCCAGCAGTGGGCAGGGTTGGGAGACCCAGTACTTC	CASSGQGWETQYF
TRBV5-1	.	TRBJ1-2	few	TGCGCCAGCAGCTCTCCTGGGTTTGGCTACACCTTC	CASSSPGFGYTF
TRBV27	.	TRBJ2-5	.	TGTGCCAATCGTGACGGGGGGCATCAGGAGACCCAGTACTTC	CANRDGGHQETQYF
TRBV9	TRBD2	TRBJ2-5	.	TGTGCCAGCAGCGTAGGGTCGGGGGGACCCGGGGGGTCCCAGTACTTC	CASSVGSGGPGGSQYF
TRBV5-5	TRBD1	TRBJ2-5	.	TGTGCCAGCAGCAGGGGACAGGAGGGACGGACCCAGTACTTC	CASSRGQEGRTQYF
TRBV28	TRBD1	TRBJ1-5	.	TGTGCCAGCAGCCGAAGGGGTCAGGGGGATCAGCCCCAGCATTTT	CASSRRGQGDQPQHF
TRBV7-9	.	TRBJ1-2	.	TGTGCCAGCAGCCGGGGGGAGGGGGGCGCGGACTATGGCTACACCTTC	CASSRGEGGADYGYTF
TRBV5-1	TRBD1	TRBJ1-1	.	TGCGCCAGCAGCCCTCAAGGGACAGGGATGACTGAAGCTTTCTTT	CASSPQGTGMTEAFF
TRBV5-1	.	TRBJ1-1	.	TGCGCCAGCAGCCCGGGTGGGGGGGAAAGGAACACTGAAGCTTTCTTT	CASSPGGGERNTEAFF
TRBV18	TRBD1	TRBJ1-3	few	TGTGCCAGCTCATCACAGGGGGCTGGAAACACCATATATTTT	CASSSQGAGNTIYF
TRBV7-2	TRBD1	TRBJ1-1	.	TGTGCCAGCAGCCCGACCGTTCAGGGGGCTGAAGCTTTCTTT	CASSPTVQGAEAFF
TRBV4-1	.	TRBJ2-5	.	TGCGCCAGCAGCCGGTCGACGGCGGAGACCCAGTACTTC	CASSRSTAETQYF
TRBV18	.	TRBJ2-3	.	TGTGCCAGCTACAGGGACACAGATACGCAGTATTTT	CASYRDTDTQYF
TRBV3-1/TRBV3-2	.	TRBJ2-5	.	TGTGCCAGCAGCCTCCTGGGCTCGAGGGCCCAGTACTTC	CASSLLGSRAQYF
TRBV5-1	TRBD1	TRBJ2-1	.	TGCGCCAGCAGCCGCACCGGGACAGGGTCCTACAATGAGCAGTTCTTC	CASSRTGTGSYNEQFF
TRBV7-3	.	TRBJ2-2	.	TGTGCCAGCAGCTTAATGAATTCCGGGGAGCTGTTTTTT	CASSLMNSGELFF
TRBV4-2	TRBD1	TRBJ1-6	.	TGTGCCAGCACCTTAGACGGGGACAGCTCAAGCTCCTATAATTCACCCCTCCACTTT	CASTLDGDSSSSYNSPLHF
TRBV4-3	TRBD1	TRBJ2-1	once	TGCGCCAGCAGCCAAGGGCCGGGACAGAACAATGAGCAGTTCTTC	CASSQGPGQNNEQFF
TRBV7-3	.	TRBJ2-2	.	TGTGCCAGCAGCTTAACGTCAGGGGGGAACAGCGGGGAGCTGTTTTTT	CASSLTSGGNSGELFF
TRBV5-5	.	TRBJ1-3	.	TGTGCCAGCACCCAAGGGGGTACCTCTGGAAACACCATATATTTT	CASTQGGTSGNTIYF
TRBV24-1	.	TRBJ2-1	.	TGTGCCACCAGTGATTTGTCGCCCCGCTCCTACAATGAGCAGTTCTTC	CATSDLSPRSYNEQFF
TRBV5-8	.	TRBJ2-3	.	TGTGCCAGCAGCTTGGACCTAGCCCCAGATACGCAGTATTTT	CASSLDLAPDTQYF
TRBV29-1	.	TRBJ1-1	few	TGCAGCGTTGAAGAACAAGGGGGCACTGAAGCTTTCTTT	CSVEEQGGTEAFF
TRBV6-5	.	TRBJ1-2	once	TGTGCCAGCAGTTGGAATTATGGCTACACCTTC	CASSWNYGYTF
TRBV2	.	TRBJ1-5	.	TGTGCCAGCAGTGGCCCCCGGCAGCCCCAGCATTTT	CASSGPRQPQHF
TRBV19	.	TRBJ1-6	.	TGTGCCAGTAGTATCTACAATTCACCCCTCCACTTT	CASSIYNSPLHF
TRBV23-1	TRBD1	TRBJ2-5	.	TGCGCCAGCAGTCATCCTGGGACAGATCAAGAGACCCAGTACTTC	CASSHPGTDQETQYF
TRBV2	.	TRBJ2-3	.	TGTGCCAGCAGGGTGGGCTCTAGCACAGATACGCAGTATTTT	CASRVGSSTDTQYF
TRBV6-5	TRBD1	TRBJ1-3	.	TGTGCCAGCAGCCAAGACAGGGGGCCTGGAAACACCATATATTTT	CASSQDRGPGNTIYF
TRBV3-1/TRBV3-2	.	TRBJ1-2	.	TGTGCCAGCAGCCAATGGCTAAGTTATCGTAGCTATGGCTACACCTTC	CASSQWLSYRSYGYTF
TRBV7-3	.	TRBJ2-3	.	TGTGCCAGCAGCTTCGGAGGGGCCACAGATACGCAGTATTTT	CASSFGGATDTQYF
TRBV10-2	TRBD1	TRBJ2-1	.	TGCGCCAGCAGTGACACCGGGACAGGGGATGAGCAGTTCTTC	CASSDTGTGDEQFF
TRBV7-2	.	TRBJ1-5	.	TGTGCCAGCAGCCAAGCGGGCAGGGTCGCTCAGCCCCAGCATTTT	CASSQAGRVAQPQHF
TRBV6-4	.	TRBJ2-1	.	TGTGCCAGCAGAGCTAGCTTTTCCCCGTACAATGAGCAGTTCTTC	CASRASFSPYNEQFF